This T cell receptor beta chain was observed in a study of shared clonotypes between healthy human individuals. An even split of each subset's genomic DNA across several immunoSEQ plates was performed. Ten immunoSEQ deep assay plates held the unsorted PBMC DNA. Original analysis: Filtering differed for immunoSEQ, which gave only junction sequences without quality scores. The data were produced by immunoSEQ multiplex PCR, yet TCRdb's version contains in-frame clones alone and is incomplete. That table is the source of V, J and clone size, and D and trimming were worked out from the DNA. The profile covers 550,000 to 600,000 clones, with just over 75% appearing a single time and 12% taken by the ten largest. The source material was PBMCs. This sequence originates from a woman between 35 and 50 years old in good health. Some clones in this sample may be carry-over from other donors' samples.

CDR3 in DNA: TGTGCCAGCAGCTTAAGGGCAGGGCCGGAGACCCAGTACTTC. Amino acids: CASSLRAGPETQYF. This sequence joins TRBV7-6 and TRBJ2-5; the D gene is possibly TRBD1 (5 bases). The CDR3 is 14 amino acids. Deletions cut 2 bases from V and 5 bases from J, with 12 bases between. Per the germline V gene, CDR1 is SGHVS and CDR2 is FNYEAQ. Full variable domain (missing parts from reference TRBV7-6 and TRBJ2-5): GAGVSQSPRYKVTKRGQDVALRCDPISGHVSLYWYRQALGQGPEFLTYFNYEAQQDKSGLPNDRFSAERPEGSISTLTIQRTEQRDSAMYRCASSLRAGPETQYFGPGTRLLVL.